Each of the 3 T cell receptor beta chains below was sequenced from the same sample in a study of T cell clusters in autoimmune cytopenias. Tens of thousands of genome equivalents of blood DNA were amplified for TRB. Multiplex touch-down PCR amplified TRB using TRB-A and TRB-B pools in one tube. TCRdb reprocessed the multiplex PCR reads and keeps a single row for each CDR3 protein, giving no DNA. With roughly 5,100 distinct CDR3 sequences in the sample, the ten largest clones hold 27%. These data were likewise used in another study, on T cell repertoires in aging, cancer and after chemotherapy.

Sequences were obtained from peripheral blood. The receptors were sampled from a human donor in good health.

This clonotype registers large (0.1 to 1%) by frequency. V is TRBV7-6 and J is TRBJ2-3; TCRdb picks TRBD1, but there is no DNA to check that call. The CDR3 has 16 residues. The germline V gene encodes CDR1 SGHVS and CDR2 FNYEAQ. This CDR3 is CASSLASASSTDTQYF.

The chain couples TRBV6-5 to TRBJ2-7; with no DNA, the TCRdb D assignment of TRBD2 cannot be verified. The CDR3 covers 11 residues. The germline CDR1 and CDR2 sequences are MNHEY and SVGAGI. This chain's CDR3 is CASSFGPEQYF.

The chain combines TRBV11-2 with TRBJ2-3; as DNA is missing, the TRBD1 call by TCRdb cannot be tested. Germline V gives CDR1 SGHAT, CDR2 FQNNGV. The length of the CDR3 is 17 residues. The chain's CDR3 is CASSLGRLQGDTDTQYF.